This entry concerns a single T cell receptor beta chain. The antigen is unknown. From germline, CDR1 is SGHNT and CDR2 YYREEE (reference sequence). The CDR3 runs 14 residues. V was pared by 4 bases and J by 6 bases, with 8 bases of the junction left unmatched. The PCR ran on 60 Vbeta and 13 Jbeta primers. Assay: immunoSEQ multiplex PCR; the TCRdb copy retains only in-frame clones and omits some. Among 150,000 to 200,000 clones, 72% were seen once, and the ten largest hold about 2.5%. The sample belongs to a study of cytomegalovirus exposure and HLA in healthy donors. Findings and caveats of the study: Earlier results showed most TCR beta V segments being productive about 90% or about 30% of the time. A list of 164 TCR beta chains associated with cytomegalovirus was given.

Sequenced sample: PBMCs. This chain uses TRBV5-4 with TRBJ1-1; 8 bases align to TRBD1. The clonotype originates from a human donor in good health. CDR3 protein: CASSAPGGSPEAFF. The CDR3 DNA follows: TGTGCCAGCAGCGCGCCAGGGGGCTCGCCTGAAGCTTTCTTT.